This passage covers 27 T cell receptor beta chains from one sample sequenced in a study of T cell repertoires in cytomegalovirus infection. No antigen has been identified for these receptors. MiXCR, run by TCRdb on the reads, gives a single entry per CDR3 protein. The table records some 700,000 distinct CDR3 sequences, around 30% of them present only once. The sequencing used cultured PBMCs, collected from culture after CMV antigen stimulation. The receptors were gathered from a human donor in good health (CMV status not recorded). Some clones in this sample may be carry-over from other donors' samples.

The gene calls are TRBV7-6 and TRBJ2-5; no firm D call. CDR3 length equals 13 residues. Trimming took 2 bases from V and 4 from J, leaving 8 bases between them. Germline assignment: CDR1 SGHVS and CDR2 FNYEAQ. The CDR3 reads CASSLWMGETQYF. The CDR3 DNA reads as TGTGCCAGCAGCTTATGGATGGGAGAGACCCAGTACTTC.

This clonotype has ten or more counts. CDR3 DNA: TGTGCCAGCAGCATCGACAGGGGAAAGAACTACACCTTC. Its translation: CASSIDRGKNYTF. The V and J genes are TRBV7-2 and TRBJ1-2; 8 nucleotides agree with TRBD1. J gave up 10 bases and V 5 bases, and 9 bases lay outside the gene matches. The CDR3 has 13 residues. Per the germline V gene, CDR1 is SGHTA and CDR2 is FQGNSA.

Only a few counts were recorded for this clonotype. This rearrangement joins TRBV11-2 to TRBJ2-2, with D perhaps being TRBD1 or TRBD2 (6 bases each). Germline V gives CDR1 SGHAT, CDR2 FQNNGV. The germline V and J ends were trimmed by 1 base and 3 bases, with 9 bases remaining between them. The CDR3 contains 15 residues. The CDR3 region has the DNA TGTGCCAGCAGCTTAGGAAGGGGGGACACCGGGGAGCTGTTTTTT. Its protein product is CASSLGRGDTGELFF.

The rearrangement joins TRBV6-2 or TRBV6-3 to TRBJ2-1, with D tentatively TRBD2 (7 bases). Germline loops: CDR1 MNHEY, CDR2 SVGEGT. The CDR3 consists of 15 residues. Between the trimmed V and J ends, which lost 3 bases and 4 bases, there was a span of 13 bases. CDR3 in amino acids: CASSYNGGLYNEQFF. CDR3 in DNA: TGTGCCAGCAGTTATAACGGGGGGCTTTACAATGAGCAGTTCTTC.

V usage is TRBV24-1 and J usage is TRBJ2-2; TRBD1 matches at 8 bases. The V and J ends lost 3 bases and 4 bases, in that order; junction bases with no gene match: 6. The CDR3 runs 16 residues. Germline V CDR1 and CDR2: KGHDR, SFDVKD. The CDR3 DNA follows: TGTGCCACCAGTGATCAAGGACAGGGTCTCACCGGGGAGCTGTTTTTT. Residues: CATSDQGQGLTGELFF.

Turning to this clonotype: The junction does not match germline at one end; this may be a read error. V is TRBV20-1 and J is TRBJ2-7; TRBD2 agrees at 7 bases. This CDR3 region has 13 residues. Germline CDR1 DFQATT, CDR2 SNEGSKA (reference sequence). The CDR3 is CSVLSRGRYAQYF. The CDR3 coding sequence is TGCAGTGTCCTTTCGCGGGGGAGGTACGCGCAGTACTTC.

The chain uses TRBV19 and TRBJ2-1, with 9 bases aligning to TRBD2. CDR3 length: 14 amino acids. The germline V gene encodes CDR1 LNHDA and CDR2 SQIVND (reference sequence). J gave up 0 bases and V 8 bases, and 2 bases lay outside the gene matches. The CDR3 region has the DNA TGTGCCAGTTATAGCGGGAGCTCCTACAATGAGCAGTTCTTC. Residues: CASYSGSSYNEQFF. The variable domain in full, completed from reference TRBV19 and TRBJ2-1, reads DGGITQSPKYLFRKEGQNVTLSCEQNLNHDAMYWYRQDPGQGLRLIYYSQIVNDFQKGDIAEGYSVSREKKESFPLTVTSAQKNPTAFYLCASYSGSSYNEQFFGPGTRLTVL.

This clonotype was detected only a few times. The chain is built from TRBV6-1 and TRBJ1-6, with TRBD1 matching 7 bases. Germline assignment: CDR1 MNHNS and CDR2 SASEGT. CDR3 length: 17 amino acids. The ends lost 2 bases at V and 3 bases at J; junction bases unmatched: 7. The CDR3: CASSEREGGSYNSPLHF. The CDR3, as DNA: TGTGCCAGCAGTGAAAGGGAAGGGGGCAGCTATAATTCACCCCTCCACTTT.

V and J are TRBV28 and TRBJ1-2, with D maybe TRBD1 (6 bases). Trimming took off 5 bases at V and 4 bases at J, with 20 bases between the two ends. The CDR3 totals 16 residues. From germline, CDR1 is MDHEN and CDR2 SYDVKM. The CDR3 loop reads CASSPRGGTPLYGYTF. DNA for the CDR3: TGTGCCAGCAGTCCGAGAGGGGGGACACCGCTCTATGGCTACACCTTC.

The V and J genes are TRBV11-2 and TRBJ2-1; no reliable D call. This CDR3 has 12 amino acids. V gave up 5 bases and J gave up 8 bases, with 10 bases separating them. CDR1 and CDR2 from the germline V gene are SGHAT and FQNNGV. As DNA, the CDR3 is TGTGCCAGCAGCCGGATCTTGGATGAGCAGTTCTTC. This sequence encodes CASSRILDEQFF.

The chain couples TRBV20-1 to TRBJ1-2; perhaps TRBD1 as D (6 bases). V dropped 5 bases and J dropped 0 bases, with 13 bases sitting between them. Germline V gives CDR1 DFQATT, CDR2 SNEGSKA (reference sequence). This CDR3 region has 14 residues. The CDR3 region has the DNA TGCAGTGCTCGCAGGGGATATACTAACTATGGCTACACCTTC. This encodes CSARRGYTNYGYTF.

This clonotype was counted only a few times. The V gene is TRBV27, the J gene TRBJ2-7, with 13 nucleotides matching TRBD2. V lost 4 bases to trimming and J lost 7 bases; unmatched junction nucleotides: 13. In germline, CDR1 is MNHEY, CDR2 SMNVEV (reference sequence). The CDR3 has 17 amino acids. The CDR3 loop reads CASSSTSGRARVGEQYF. The CDR3 DNA reads TGTGCCAGCAGTTCCACTAGCGGGAGGGCCCGGGTTGGAGAGCAGTACTTC.

The chain recombines TRBV2 with TRBJ2-3, with D possibly TRBD1 on 6 matching bases. The germline V gene encodes CDR1 SNHLY and CDR2 FYNNEI. The germline V and J ends were trimmed by 9 bases and 1 base, with 17 bases remaining between them. This CDR3 comprises 15 residues. CDR3 nucleotides: TGTGCCAGAAGCAGGGGTGGGCAGGGCACAGATACGCAGTATTTT. It translates to CARSRGGQGTDTQYF.

V and J are TRBV7-9 and TRBJ1-2; weak D call: TRBD1 (6 bases). V gave up 3 bases and J gave up 8 bases, with 19 bases separating them. The CDR3 has 15 amino acids. Germline V CDR1 and CDR2: SEHNR, FQNEAQ (reference sequence). CDR3 loop: CASSLDSQIRRGYTF. The CDR3 DNA sequence: TGTGCCAGCAGCTTGGACAGTCAGATCCGGAGAGGCTACACCTTC.

This clonotype was detected a few times. V usage is TRBV20-1 and J usage is TRBJ2-1; a weak D match, TRBD2 (6 bases). CDR1 is DFQATT and CDR2 is SNEGSKA in the germline V gene (reference sequence). The CDR3 length is 13 residues. The ends were cut back, 7 bases at V and 3 bases at J, with 13 bases in the middle. The CDR3 nucleotides read TGCAGTGTCCGTAGCGGATACTACAATGAGCAGTTCTTC. Translated: CSVRSGYYNEQFF.

Many counts were recorded for this clonotype. The chain uses TRBV7-2 and TRBJ2-7, with TRBD2 identical over 7 bases. This CDR3 spans 15 amino acids. J was trimmed by 1 base and V by 8 bases; bases with no gene match: 11. Germline lookup yields CDR1 SGHTA and CDR2 FQGNSA. The CDR3 loop is CASSRGGSPSYEQYF. In nucleotides, the CDR3 is TGTGCCAGCTCCCGGGGCGGGAGTCCATCCTACGAGCAGTACTTC.

This chain links TRBV11-2 with TRBJ2-3, with 10 bases lining up with TRBD2. V shed 1 base and J 5 bases; nucleotides not matched to a gene: 12. Germline CDR1 SGHAT, CDR2 FQNNGV. The CDR3 is made up of 18 amino acids. The CDR3 DNA sequence: TGTGCCAGCAGCTTAGTTGGACTAGCGGCCCCGGGGAGAGATACGCAGTATTTT. Translation gives CASSLVGLAAPGRDTQYF.

The chain is built from TRBV28 and TRBJ1-4; no reliable D call. V lost 6 bases to trimming and J lost 8 bases, with 13 bases between them. Germline assignment: CDR1 MDHEN and CDR2 SYDVKM. The CDR3 contains 13 residues. In DNA, the CDR3 is TGTGCCAGCAGATTAGATTTTGAGGAAAAACTGTTTTTT. It encodes CASRLDFEEKLFF.

This chain connects TRBV7-8 to TRBJ1-5, with D tentatively TRBD1 (5 bases). Germline values: CDR1 SGHVS, CDR2 FQNEAQ. Trimming stripped 2 bases from V and 3 bases from J, with 11 bases between. The CDR3 runs to 15 residues. This CDR3 is CASSLYRIFNQPQHF. The CDR3 region has the DNA TGTGCCAGCAGCTTATACAGGATTTTCAATCAGCCCCAGCATTTT.

This clonotype was recorded many times. The gene calls are TRBV7-2 and TRBJ1-2; the D gene is possibly TRBD1 (5 bases). The CDR3 is made up of 17 amino acids. Germline values: CDR1 SGHTA, CDR2 FQGNSA. The germline V and J ends were trimmed by 2 bases and 0 bases, with 16 bases remaining between them. The CDR3 nucleotides are TGTGCCAGCAGCTTAAGGGGTAGCCTTGGGTCTAACTATGGCTACACCTTC. Its protein product is CASSLRGSLGSNYGYTF.

This clonotype was counted ten times or more. The genes are TRBV7-8 and TRBJ1-3; 7 nucleotides line up with TRBD1. V gave up 4 bases and J gave up 0 bases; unmatched junction bases: 12. CDR1 and CDR2 from the germline V gene are SGHVS and FQNEAQ. This CDR3 comprises 18 residues. The CDR3 is CASSSSLVRQGSGNTIYF. The CDR3 DNA sequence: TGTGCCAGCAGCTCCTCATTGGTCAGACAGGGCTCTGGAAACACCATATATTTT. The full variable domain, completed using reference TRBV7-8 and TRBJ1-3, is GAGVSQSPRYKVAKRGQDVALRCDPISGHVSLFWYQQALGQGPEFLTYFQNEAQLDKSGLPSDRFFAERPEGSVSTLKIQRTQQEDSAVYLCASSSSLVRQGSGNTIYFGEGSWLTVV.

This clonotype was detected a few times. V gene TRBV20-1 combines with J gene TRBJ1-5; D is undetermined. Germline lookup yields CDR1 DFQATT and CDR2 SNEGSKA (reference sequence). There are 12 residues in the CDR3. The DNA of the CDR3 is TGCCGCCCAAACCTTTCCAATCAGCCCCAGCATTTT. Its translation is CRPNLSNQPQHF.

The chain is built from TRBV6-6 and TRBJ2-5; 12 bases agree with TRBD2. Germline V gene lookup returns CDR1 MNHNY and CDR2 SVGAGI (reference sequence). V shed 7 bases, J shed 5 bases, and the junction held 5 bases outside the gene matches. The length of the CDR3 is 14 residues. The CDR3 sequence: CASTPSGGGETQYF. CDR3 in DNA: TGTGCCAGCACCCCTAGCGGGGGGGGGGAGACCCAGTACTTC.

This clonotype was counted a few times. This chain joins TRBV2 and TRBJ1-3; TRBD1 aligns across 7 bases. The V gene's germline CDR1 is SNHLY and CDR2 FYNNEI. J lost 5 bases, V lost 6 bases, and 4 bases had no gene match. This CDR3 comprises 13 residues. CDR3 loop: CASRTGTRNTIYF. In nucleotides, the CDR3 is TGTGCCAGCAGGACAGGGACCCGAAACACCATATATTTT.

The chain uses TRBV4-1 and TRBJ2-3; 11 bases match TRBD2. The J segment lost 6 bases and the V segment lost 4 bases, leaving 6 bases of the junction unmatched. The CDR3 totals 15 residues. The V gene's germline CDR1 is MGHRA and CDR2 YSYEKL. The CDR3 DNA reads as TGCGCCAGCAGCCGACTCGGACTAGCGGGTGATACGCAGTATTTT. Amino acids: CASSRLGLAGDTQYF.

This clonotype occurred many times. This rearrangement joins TRBV7-2 to TRBJ1-5, with D tentatively TRBD1 (5 bases). This CDR3 is built from 14 residues. With 1 base removed from V and 6 bases from J, the gap between germline ends came to 10 bases. Germline V gives CDR1 SGHTA, CDR2 FQGNSA. As DNA, the CDR3 is TGTGCCAGCAGCTTAGAAGGGACCGGTCAGCCCCAGCATTTT. As protein: CASSLEGTGQPQHF.

This clonotype was seen ten or more times. The chain is built from TRBV7-8 and TRBJ1-2, with no clear D. Trimming took off 1 base at V and 4 bases at J, with 13 bases between the two ends. The CDR3 has 15 residues. The germline V gene has CDR1 SGHVS and CDR2 FQNEAQ. The CDR3: CASSLGGGTGYGYTF. CDR3 coding DNA: TGTGCCAGCAGCTTAGGGGGAGGAACGGGCTATGGCTACACCTTC.